This T cell receptor beta chain was retrieved from a study of blood T cell repertoires in COVID-19. Study-wide context: COVID-19 samples collected from the United States, Italy and Spain covered acute and convalescent phases. PBMCs, B-cell-depleted T cells, or T cells provided the cDNA or gDNA that made up the material.

The V gene lost 0 bases and the J gene lost 3 bases, with 15 bases spanning the gap. This CDR3 is 16 amino acids long. Per germline, CDR1 SGDLS and CDR2 YYNGEE. Per the study methods: Reference gene primer amplification in the assay estimated nucleated cell counts. Sequenced by immunoSEQ multiplex PCR; TCRdb stores in-frame clones only, minus some. The D gene and trimming were derived from the DNA, and the V and J assignments and clone size from that table. The table lists 140,000 to 150,000 clones, more than 80% of them singletons. Sequencing was done on a sample of peripheral blood. This chain joins TRBV9 and TRBJ1-2; D ambiguous. The source of this sequence is a human donor in a cohort sampled during active COVID-19. CDR3 residues: CASSVDGEAGYYGYTF. The CDR3 DNA reads TGTGCCAGCAGCGTAGACGGTGAAGCAGGATACTATGGCTACACCTTC.